The 11 T cell receptor beta chains reported below all come from one sample, sequenced in a study of blood T cell repertoires in COVID-19. Sequencing used immunoSEQ multiplex PCR; TCRdb keeps in-frame clones, though not all of them. The data contain about 170,000 clones, 87% of them seen just once; the ten biggest clones take up more than 6.5%. Material for sequencing was PBMCs or T cells enriched from blood (not recorded which). The receptors stem from a woman between 45 and 65 years old who had recovered from COVID-19.

The V call is TRBV19, the J call TRBJ2-7; the match to TRBD1 covers 8 bases. The CDR3 contains 14 residues. The germline V gene encodes CDR1 LNHDA and CDR2 SQIVND (reference sequence). V lost 5 bases and J lost 0; bases outside the gene matches: 3. CDR3 in amino acids: CASSWDRYSYEQYF. The CDR3 nucleotides read TGTGCCAGTAGTTGGGACAGGTACTCCTACGAGCAGTACTTC. The entire variable domain, with the rest obtained from reference TRBV19 and TRBJ2-7, is as follows: DGGITQSPKYLFRKEGQNVTLSCEQNLNHDAMYWYRQDPGQGLRLIYYSQIVNDFQKGDIAEGYSVSREKKESFPLTVTSAQKNPTAFYLCASSWDRYSYEQYFGPGTRLTVT.

This chain joins TRBV7-2 and TRBJ2-7; 9 bases are shared with TRBD1. CDR3 length: 13 amino acids. Looked up from germline, CDR1 is SGHTA and CDR2 is FQGNSA. J gave up 4 bases and V 8 bases, and 6 bases lay outside the gene matches. This CDR3 reads CASRGQGPYEQYF. The CDR3 DNA follows: TGTGCCAGCCGTGGACAGGGGCCGTACGAGCAGTACTTC.

This chain connects TRBV11-2 to TRBJ2-1; TRBD1 might be the D (5 bases). The length of the CDR3 is 15 residues. Trimming took off 4 bases at V and 6 bases at J, with 16 bases between the two ends. Germline V CDR1 and CDR2: SGHAT, FQNNGV. CDR3: CASSSQGVGANEQFF. DNA for the CDR3: TGTGCCAGCAGCTCCCAAGGGGTGGGCGCCAATGAGCAGTTCTTC.

This clone was counted a few times. The rearrangement joins TRBV6-2 or TRBV6-3 to TRBJ2-5, with TRBD2 as a possible D gene (6 bases). This CDR3 has 15 amino acids. Trimming removed 0 bases at V and 3 bases at J, with 11 bases between. Germline V lookup: CDR1 MNHEY, CDR2 SVGEGT. The CDR3 region is CASSYSMWGEETQYF. In nucleotides, the CDR3 is TGTGCCAGCAGTTACTCGATGTGGGGGGAAGAGACCCAGTACTTC.

The CDR3 sequence: CASSLIGSGRDEQYF. The CDR3 nucleotides are TGTGCCAGCAGCTTAATAGGGAGCGGGAGAGACGAGCAGTACTTC. The chain recombines TRBV7-2 with TRBJ2-7; 8 bases are a match to TRBD2. The CDR3 contains 15 residues. The V and J ends lost 2 bases and 5 bases, in that order; junction bases with no gene match: 8. Germline CDR1 is SGHTA and CDR2 is FQGNSA.

The genes are TRBV27 and TRBJ2-7; D remains unclear. CDR1 is MNHEY and CDR2 is SMNVEV in the germline V gene (reference sequence). The length of the CDR3 is 14 residues. The V gene lost 2 bases and the J gene lost 2 bases, with 10 bases spanning the gap. The CDR3 reads CASSLLPLTYEQYF. The CDR3 nucleotides are TGTGCCAGCAGTTTACTCCCACTGACCTACGAGCAGTACTTC.

Only one count was recorded for this clone. The chain links TRBV27 to TRBJ1-2; TRBD1 aligns across 10 bases. The CDR3 is 14 amino acids. CDR1 and CDR2 from the germline V gene are MNHEY and SMNVEV (reference sequence). The trim removed 6 bases at V and 8 bases at J, leaving 9 bases unmatched. The CDR3 reads CASSSFGTGVGYTF. DNA for the CDR3: TGTGCCAGCAGCTCCTTTGGGACAGGGGTCGGCTACACCTTC.

The chain employs TRBV5-4 and TRBJ1-2; D is perhaps TRBD1 (5 bases). Trimming stripped 0 bases from V and 0 bases from J, with 9 bases between. Germline values: CDR1 SGHNT, CDR2 YYREEE (reference sequence). There are 15 residues in the CDR3. CDR3 loop: CASSLAPGANYGYTF. CDR3 bases: TGTGCCAGCAGCTTGGCCCCGGGGGCTAACTATGGCTACACCTTC.

V is TRBV28 and J is TRBJ1-2, with a tentative D call TRBD1 (5 bases). The CDR3 sequence is 15 residues long. The V and J ends lost 8 bases and 0 bases respectively, with 16 bases between them. In germline, CDR1 is MDHEN, CDR2 SYDVKM. CDR3: CASSPGSGPNYGYTF. CDR3 nucleotide sequence: TGTGCCAGCTCCCCCGGGTCAGGGCCTAACTATGGCTACACCTTC.

The chain's CDR3 is CASSSPAGAGPTDTQYF. The CDR3 DNA sequence: TGTGCCAGCAGCTCCCCCGCCGGAGCGGGCCCCACAGATACGCAGTATTTT. The gene calls are TRBV7-2 and TRBJ2-3; D is perhaps TRBD2 (6 bases). The length of the CDR3 is 17 residues. V gave up 4 bases and J gave up 2 bases, with 19 bases separating them. Germline values: CDR1 SGHTA, CDR2 FQGNSA.

This clone was recorded only once. V usage is TRBV5-1 and J usage is TRBJ1-1; 8 nucleotides agree with TRBD1. Germline CDR1 reads SGHRS; CDR2 reads YFSETQ. The CDR3 runs 15 residues. Germline trimming cut 3 bases from V and 5 bases from J; bases unmatched to any gene: 9. Here the CDR3 reads CASSYRGQGHTEAFF. The CDR3, as DNA: TGCGCCAGCAGCTACCGAGGACAGGGACATACTGAAGCTTTCTTT. Based on the CDR3 plus reference TRBV5-1 and TRBJ1-1, the full variable domain is KAGVTQTPRYLIKTRGQQVTLSCSPISGHRSVSWYQQTPGQGLQFLFEYFSETQRNKGNFPGRFSGRQFSNSRSEMNVSTLELGDSALYLCASSYRGQGHTEAFFGQGTRLTVV.